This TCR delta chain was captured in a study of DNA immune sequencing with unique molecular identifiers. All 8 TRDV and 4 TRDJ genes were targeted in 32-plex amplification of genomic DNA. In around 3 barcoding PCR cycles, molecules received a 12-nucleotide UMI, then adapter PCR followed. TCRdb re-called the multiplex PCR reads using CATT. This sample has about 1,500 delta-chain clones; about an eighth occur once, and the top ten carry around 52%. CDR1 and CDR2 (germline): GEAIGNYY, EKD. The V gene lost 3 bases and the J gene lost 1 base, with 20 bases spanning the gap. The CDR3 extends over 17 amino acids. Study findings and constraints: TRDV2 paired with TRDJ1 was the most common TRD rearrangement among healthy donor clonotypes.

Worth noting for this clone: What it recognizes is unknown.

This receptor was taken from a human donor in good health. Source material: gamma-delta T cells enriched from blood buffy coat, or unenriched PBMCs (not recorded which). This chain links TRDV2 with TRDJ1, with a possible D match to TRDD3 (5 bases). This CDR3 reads CACDLVSGDASTDKLIF. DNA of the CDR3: TGTGCCTGTGACCTCGTATCCGGGGACGCATCCACCGATAAACTCATCTTT.